What follows are 24 T cell receptor beta chains derived from one specimen sequenced in a study of blood T cell repertoires in COVID-19. TCRdb keeps only in-frame clones here, not all; method: immunoSEQ multiplex PCR. The repertoire holds some 270,000 clones, with roughly 89% as singletons. Material for sequencing was peripheral blood. Receptor source: a woman aged 40 to 55 who had recovered from COVID-19.

The J gene is TRBJ1-2, the V gene TRBV18; 7 nucleotides match TRBD1. Per germline, CDR1 KGHSH and CDR2 LQKENI. The CDR3 runs 12 residues. The junction had 5 bases not matched to a gene; V was cut back by 5 bases and J by 8 bases. CDR3 in DNA: TGTGCCAGCTCAAGGGACAGAGGGGGCTACACCTTC. As protein: CASSRDRGGYTF.

The V gene is TRBV28, the J gene TRBJ1-2; D possibly corresponds to TRBD1 (6 bases). Per germline, CDR1 MDHEN and CDR2 SYDVKM. This CDR3 contains 14 residues. Trimming removed 3 bases at V and 4 bases at J, with 12 bases between. In DNA, the CDR3 is TGTGCCAGCAGTTTTGGGGGCGCACGCTATGGCTACACCTTC. Amino acid sequence: CASSFGGARYGYTF.

The rearrangement links TRBV14 to TRBJ2-3; D call uncertain. The V and J ends lost 2 bases and 4 bases respectively, with 10 bases between them. CDR1 is SGHDN, CDR2 FVKESK, per germline. There are 14 residues in the CDR3. CDR3 in amino acids: CASSQFGVADTQYF. CDR3 DNA sequence: TGTGCCAGCAGCCAATTTGGAGTGGCAGATACGCAGTATTTT.

This chain uses TRBV7-2 with TRBJ2-2; D gene ambiguous. Germline assignment: CDR1 SGHTA and CDR2 FQGNSA. Trimming left V 1 base short and J 6 bases short, with 6 bases between. This CDR3 comprises 13 residues. In DNA form, the CDR3 reads TGTGCCAGCAGCTTAGTAGTGTCCGGGGAGCTGTTTTTT. Residues: CASSLVVSGELFF.

The chain has TRBV7-3 and TRBJ1-1; D unresolved. The V gene lost 3 bases and the J gene lost 1 base, with 6 bases spanning the gap. The CDR3 length is 13 residues. Germline V CDR1 and CDR2: SGHTA, FQGTGA. The CDR3 coding sequence is TGTGCCAGCAGCTTGGCTCCGAACACTGAAGCTTTCTTT. This sequence encodes CASSLAPNTEAFF.

The chain has TRBV30 and TRBJ2-7; 8 bases agree with TRBD1. The CDR3 is made up of 15 amino acids. The J segment lost 2 bases and the V segment lost 5 bases, leaving 11 bases of the junction unmatched. The germline V gene has CDR1 GTSNPN and CDR2 SVGIG (reference sequence). DNA of the CDR3: TGTGCCTGGGGGATCCTGGCAGGGGGCCCCTACGAGCAGTACTTC. Encoded protein: CAWGILAGGPYEQYF.

The chain uses TRBV3-1 (or the pseudogene TRBV3-2) and TRBJ2-7; D is possibly TRBD1 (6 bases). Per the germline V gene, CDR1 is LGHDT and CDR2 is YNNKEL (reference sequence). This CDR3 is built from 14 residues. V shed 4 bases and J shed 1 base, with 11 bases lying between them. The CDR3 DNA reads as TGTGCCAGCAGCCTCCGCAGGGGATCCTACGAGCAGTACTTC. Protein product: CASSLRRGSYEQYF.

The J gene is TRBJ1-2, the V gene TRBV19; D unresolved. This CDR3 contains 12 residues. Trimming stripped 3 bases from V and 8 bases from J, with 10 bases between. The V gene's germline CDR1 is LNHDA and CDR2 SQIVND (reference sequence). The CDR3 loop reads CASSIRSRGYTF. Here the CDR3 DNA reads TGTGCCAGTAGTATCCGGTCCAGGGGCTACACCTTC.

This chain uses TRBV12-3 or TRBV12-4 with TRBJ2-5, with TRBD1 matching over 8 bases. After removal of 6 bases from V and 7 bases from J, the junction contained 4 bases not matched to a gene. CDR3 length equals 12 residues. The CDR3 loop reads CASRTGVGTQYF. As DNA, the CDR3 is TGTGCCAGCAGGACAGGGGTGGGGACCCAGTACTTC.

This clone appeared a single time. This sequence joins TRBV28 and TRBJ2-7; TRBD1 matches 7 bases. J gave up 1 base and V 7 bases, and 4 bases lay outside the gene matches. The CDR3 spans 13 residues. CDR1 MDHEN and CDR2 SYDVKM come from the germline V gene. CDR3: CASISGQSYEQYF. CDR3 in DNA: TGTGCCAGCATCTCGGGACAGTCCTACGAGCAGTACTTC.

The chain links TRBV5-1 to TRBJ1-4; 7 bases align to TRBD1. The germline V gene has CDR1 SGHRS and CDR2 YFSETQ. This CDR3 spans 16 amino acids. Germline trimming cut 0 bases from V and 4 bases from J; bases unmatched to any gene: 6. The CDR3 DNA follows: TGCGCCAGCAGCTTGGGCCAGGGGGTGAATAATGAAAAACTGTTTTTT. Encoded protein: CASSLGQGVNNEKLFF. The full variable domain, rest sourced from reference TRBV5-1 and TRBJ1-4, is KAGVTQTPRYLIKTRGQQVTLSCSPISGHRSVSWYQQTPGQGLQFLFEYFSETQRNKGNFPGRFSGRQFSNSRSEMNVSTLELGDSALYLCASSLGQGVNNEKLFFGSGTQLSVL.

The V call is TRBV18, the J call TRBJ1-1; D gene uncertain. There are 14 residues in the CDR3. Germline loops: CDR1 KGHSH, CDR2 LQKENI. The germline V and J ends were trimmed by 3 bases and 0 bases, with 8 bases remaining between them. The DNA of the CDR3 is TGTGCCAGCTCACCGTATACTATGAACACTGAAGCTTTCTTT. It codes for CASSPYTMNTEAFF.

The chain couples TRBV19 to TRBJ1-4, with a tentative D call TRBD1 (6 bases). Germline V gene sequence: CDR1 LNHDA, CDR2 SQIVND (reference sequence). V gave up 1 base and J gave up 0 bases, with 15 bases separating them. The CDR3 length is 18 residues. CDR3 DNA sequence: TGTGCCAGTAGTATAGGGGGGCTTTGGACCACAACTAATGAAAAACTGTTTTTT. This gives the protein CASSIGGLWTTTNEKLFF.

The chain uses TRBV12-3 or TRBV12-4 and TRBJ1-1, with TRBD1 as a possible D gene (6 bases). Trimming removed 4 bases from V and 4 bases from J, with 7 bases in between. This CDR3 comprises 12 residues. CDR3 in amino acids: CASSYRATEAFF. The CDR3 region has the DNA TGTGCCAGCAGTTACAGGGCCACTGAAGCTTTCTTT.

The rearrangement links TRBV2 to TRBJ2-7; D may be TRBD1 (5 bases). The CDR3 consists of 14 residues. Germline CDR1 is SNHLY and CDR2 is FYNNEI. V was clipped by 2 bases and J by 3 bases, with 11 bases between them. CDR3 nucleotide sequence: TGTGCCAGCAGTGAACAGGGTACGGACTACGAGCAGTACTTC. Translating gives CASSEQGTDYEQYF.

The CDR3 reads CASSEEGGMGGYTF. The CDR3 coding sequence is TGTGCCAGCAGTGAAGAGGGAGGGATGGGTGGCTACACCTTC. The V gene is TRBV2, the J gene TRBJ1-2, with D hard to call. Deletions cut 1 base from V and 7 bases from J, with 13 bases between. Looked up from germline, CDR1 is SNHLY and CDR2 is FYNNEI. The CDR3 runs to 14 residues.

The CDR3 sequence: CASSERDRTTEAFF. The CDR3, as DNA: TGTGCCAGCAGTGAACGGGACAGGACCACTGAAGCTTTCTTT. V gene TRBV6-1 combines with J gene TRBJ1-1, with 8 bases fitting TRBD1. The CDR3 totals 14 residues. The germline CDR1 and CDR2 sequences are MNHNS and SASEGT. V lost 2 bases to trimming and J lost 4 bases; unmatched junction nucleotides: 3.

The chain has TRBV7-3 and TRBJ2-1; 7 bases line up with TRBD2. CDR1 SGHTA and CDR2 FQGTGA come from the germline V gene. The CDR3 contains 15 residues. Unmatched junction bases numbered 6, after V lost 5 bases and J lost 2 bases. The chain's CDR3 is CASSPSLAAYNEQFF. In DNA, the CDR3 is TGTGCCAGCAGCCCCAGCCTAGCGGCCTACAATGAGCAGTTCTTC.

The V and J genes are TRBV12-5 and TRBJ2-1; a possible D gene is TRBD1 (6 bases). Germline V CDR1 and CDR2: LGHNT, FRNRAP. There are 16 residues in the CDR3. The ends were cut back, 7 bases at V and 5 bases at J, with 21 bases in the middle. CDR3 region: CASAPTGTFRHNEQFF. CDR3 bases: TGTGCTAGTGCCCCAACCGGGACATTTAGACACAATGAGCAGTTCTTC.

The genes are TRBV11-2 and TRBJ1-6; a weak D match, TRBD1 (5 bases). In germline, CDR1 is SGHAT, CDR2 FQNNGV. V dropped 5 bases and J dropped 8 bases, with 10 bases sitting between them. The CDR3 is made up of 13 amino acids. The CDR3 DNA reads TGTGCCAGCAGCCCACGACAGTATTCACCCCTCCACTTT. Translating gives CASSPRQYSPLHF.

The CDR3 region has the DNA TGCAGTGCTAGTTTGGGGCCGTCGGGCTACACCTTC. It is translated as CSASLGPSGYTF. The chain uses TRBV20-1 and TRBJ1-2, with D possibly being TRBD1 (5 bases). Germline assignment: CDR1 DFQATT and CDR2 SNEGSKA (reference sequence). V lost 3 bases and J lost 8, with 13 bases in between. CDR3 length: 12 residues.

The gene calls are TRBV30 and TRBJ1-4; 12 bases are shared with TRBD1. The ends lost 6 bases at V and 7 bases at J; junction bases unmatched: 15. CDR3 size: 17 residues. CDR1 GTSNPN and CDR2 SVGIG come from the germline V gene (reference sequence). The CDR3 reads CACSPAGTGGYGEKLFF. DNA for the CDR3: TGTGCCTGCTCTCCTGCGGGGACAGGGGGCTACGGTGAAAAACTGTTTTTT.

The chain joins TRBV7-9 to TRBJ2-1; D is perhaps TRBD1 (6 bases). This CDR3 contains 15 residues. Germline CDR1 reads SEHNR; CDR2 reads FQNEAQ (reference sequence). Trimming shortened V by 5 bases and J by 0 bases, and 11 bases separated the two germline ends. The CDR3 nucleotides are TGTGCCAGCAGCGGTACAGGGAGCTCCTACAATGAGCAGTTCTTC. Translation: CASSGTGSSYNEQFF.

The chain uses TRBV5-1 and TRBJ2-2; 8 positions match TRBD1. The CDR3 is made up of 17 amino acids. Germline V lookup: CDR1 SGHRS, CDR2 YFSETQ. Trimming cost V 1 base and J 5 bases; bases outside gene matches: 10. The CDR3 DNA reads as TGCGCCAGCAGCTTGACCGACAGGGGCTTCGGGACCGGGGAGCTGTTTTTT. Translated, it gives CASSLTDRGFGTGELFF.